A selection of T cell receptor beta chains follows, all from one sample in a study of beta chain features in type 1 diabetes. TCRdb's table, derived via immunoSEQ multiplex PCR, lists solely in-frame clones and lacks some. The table shows roughly 150,000 clones, with 8.5% to 14% occurring only once. The specimen sequenced was central memory CD4+ T cells from blood. These receptors all come from a man between 18 and 29 years old in good health. Both conserved end residues are part of each CDR3. A D gene is named only where the DNA matches it firmly.

d_call: -; cdr3_length: 14; j_call: TRBJ1-5; v_call: TRBV15; cdr3_aa: CATSRDWANQPQHF
d_call: -; cdr3_length: 15; j_call: TRBJ1-2; v_call: TRBV14; cdr3_aa: CASSQGTWLRYGYTF
d_call: -; cdr3_length: 14; j_call: TRBJ2-7; v_call: TRBV7-2; cdr3_aa: CASSFTSGVYEQYF
d_call: TRBD2; cdr3_length: 14; j_call: TRBJ2-3; v_call: TRBV6-5; cdr3_aa: CASAGSGRGDTQYF
d_call: -; cdr3_length: 15; j_call: TRBJ1-3; v_call: TRBV9; cdr3_aa: CASSVEGREGNTIYF
d_call: -; cdr3_length: 15; j_call: TRBJ2-2; v_call: TRBV7-7; cdr3_aa: CASSRGGQITGELFF
d_call: TRBD1; cdr3_length: 15; j_call: TRBJ2-2; v_call: TRBV14; cdr3_aa: CASSQRQGSTGELFF
d_call: -; cdr3_length: 14; j_call: TRBJ2-1; v_call: TRBV21-1; cdr3_aa: CARGQSYVYNEQFF
d_call: -; cdr3_length: 15; j_call: TRBJ1-2; v_call: TRBV19; cdr3_aa: CASSRSLQGRYGYTF
d_call: -; cdr3_length: 14; j_call: TRBJ1-2; v_call: TRBV6-5; cdr3_aa: CASSSALSGRGYTF